The 27 T cell receptor beta chains given below trace back to one sample, sequenced in a study of CD8 T cells in ankylosing spondylitis. TCRdb re-called the 5' RACE reads with MiXCR, one entry per CDR3 protein. The profile covers about 840,000 distinct CDR3 sequences, with about an eighth appearing a single time and roughly 0.51% taken by the ten largest. Study-level points and caveats: Ankylosing spondylitis blood seemed to carry a telltale TCR beta motif made of under ten highly homologous variants.

Their specific antigens are unknown. Source material: blood, either unsorted or a sorted T cell fraction (not recorded which). The receptors shown here come from a male donor with ankylosing spondylitis.

This clonotype was counted only a few times. The chain carries TRBV9 and TRBJ2-3, with D maybe TRBD1 (5 bases). CDR3 length: 13 amino acids. Germline values: CDR1 SGDLS, CDR2 YYNGEE. V lost 7 bases and J lost 2, with 11 bases in between. CDR3 protein: CASSDSITDTQYF. The DNA of the CDR3 is TGTGCCAGCTCAGACAGCATCACAGATACGCAGTATTTT.

This chain connects TRBV20-1 to TRBJ2-5, with a tentative D call TRBD2 (5 bases). Germline V lookup: CDR1 DFQATT, CDR2 SNEGSKA (reference sequence). The V end lost 5 bases, the J end lost 9 bases, and 16 bases lay between the germline ends. The CDR3 loop spans 12 amino acids. The CDR3 bases are TGCAGTGCTCTCAGGACTCGTCTGGCCCAGTACTTC. It yields the protein CSALRTRLAQYF.

A few counts support this clonotype. The chain is built from TRBV28 and TRBJ2-7; 7 bases are shared with TRBD1. The length of the CDR3 is 14 residues. The trim removed 6 bases at V and 2 bases at J, leaving 7 bases unmatched. Looked up from germline, CDR1 is MDHEN and CDR2 is SYDVKM. The CDR3 DNA sequence: TGTGCCAGCAGCCTGACAGGGTCTACCTACGAGCAGTACTTC. It yields the protein CASSLTGSTYEQYF.

V is TRBV2 and J is TRBJ2-1; D remains ambiguous. The CDR3 is 15 residues long. Germline V gene sequence: CDR1 SNHLY, CDR2 FYNNEI. V lost 6 bases, J lost 3 bases, and 15 bases lay in between. CDR3 amino acids: CASSSDSPLYNEQFF. Written as DNA, the CDR3 is TGTGCCAGCAGCTCAGATTCCCCCCTCTACAATGAGCAGTTCTTC. The full variable domain, in which reference TRBV2 and TRBJ2-1 provide the parts outside the CDR3, is EPEVTQTPSHQVTQMGQEVILRCVPISNHLYFYWYRQILGQKVEFLVSFYNNEISEKSEIFDDQFSVERPDGSNFTLKIRSTKLEDSAMYFCASSSDSPLYNEQFFGPGTRLTVL.

The chain combines TRBV4-3 with TRBJ1-5; 8 bases align to TRBD1. Germline lookup yields CDR1 LGHNA and CDR2 YSLEER. The V and J ends lost 0 bases and 6 bases, in that order; junction bases with no gene match: 10. This CDR3 is 17 amino acids long. CDR3 DNA: TGCGCCAGCAGCCAAGATTGGCGGCAGGGGGCGGGTCAGCCCCAGCATTTT. Residues: CASSQDWRQGAGQPQHF.

The chain joins TRBV2 to TRBJ1-5; D ambiguous. CDR1 is SNHLY, CDR2 FYNNEI, per germline. The CDR3 sequence is 15 residues long. V dropped 4 bases and J dropped 0 bases, with 10 bases sitting between them. The CDR3 DNA reads as TGTGCCAGCAGTGTGACATCCCCTAGCAATCAGCCCCAGCATTTT. It translates to CASSVTSPSNQPQHF.

The V call is TRBV29-1, the J call TRBJ2-1; 10 bases are shared with TRBD2. V gave up 7 bases and J gave up 5 bases; unmatched junction bases: 5. Germline V gene lookup returns CDR1 SQVTM and CDR2 ANQGSEA. CDR3 length equals 13 residues. The CDR3 DNA sequence: TGCAGCGCCGAGCGGGGGGGAAACAATGAGCAGTTCTTC. This sequence encodes CSAERGGNNEQFF.

Ten or more counts support this clonotype. The rearrangement uses TRBV7-9 and TRBJ2-1; D is uncertain. Trimming took 0 bases from V and 8 from J, leaving 2 bases between them. The CDR3 extends over 11 amino acids. The germline V gene has CDR1 SEHNR and CDR2 FQNEAQ (reference sequence). CDR3 bases: TGTGCCAGCAGCTTAGCGTATGAGCAGTTCTTC. This sequence encodes CASSLAYEQFF.

This clonotype has ten or more counts. The V and J genes are TRBV20-1 and TRBJ2-7, with D perhaps matching TRBD1 (5 bases). The CDR3 loop spans 13 amino acids. The germline V and J ends were trimmed by 5 bases and 5 bases, with 16 bases remaining between them. The germline CDR1 and CDR2 sequences are DFQATT and SNEGSKA (reference sequence). This CDR3 is CSAYSPGPNEQYF. CDR3 DNA sequence: TGCAGTGCTTACAGCCCAGGGCCCAACGAGCAGTACTTC.

The chain uses TRBV4-3 and TRBJ1-1; D is possibly TRBD1 (6 bases). Trimming removed 0 bases from V and 4 bases from J, with 15 bases in between. Germline V gives CDR1 LGHNA, CDR2 YSLEER. The CDR3 contains 16 residues. The CDR3 DNA reads as TGCGCCAGCAGCCAAGATCGGTACAGGGAGGGCACTGAAGCTTTCTTT. Encoded protein: CASSQDRYREGTEAFF.

The V call is TRBV4-3, the J call TRBJ2-7, with TRBD2 matching over 12 bases. V lost 0 bases and J lost 2; bases outside the gene matches: 5. CDR3 size: 17 residues. Germline V gene data show CDR1 as LGHNA and CDR2 as YSLEER. CDR3 amino acids: CASSQDYGLAGPYEQYF. CDR3 DNA: TGCGCCAGCAGCCAAGATTATGGACTAGCGGGACCCTACGAGCAGTACTTC.

This clonotype occurred many times. J is TRBJ2-7 and V is TRBV7-2, with a tentative D call TRBD2 (5 bases). In germline, CDR1 is SGHTA, CDR2 FQGNSA. V was cut by 1 base and J by 3 bases, with 10 bases left in between. This CDR3 is built from 14 residues. This chain's CDR3 is CASSLVTRDYEQYF. The CDR3 region has the DNA TGTGCCAGCAGCTTAGTTACTAGGGACTACGAGCAGTACTTC.

This chain links TRBV7-9 with TRBJ1-2; the match to TRBD1 covers 10 bases. V shed 4 bases and J 6 bases; nucleotides not matched to a gene: 8. The CDR3 sequence is 15 residues long. Germline CDR1 and CDR2: SEHNR and FQNEAQ (reference sequence). The CDR3 DNA reads as TGTGCCAGCAGCTCCTTCCTGGGACAGGGGCATGGCTACACCTTC. This sequence encodes CASSSFLGQGHGYTF.

V and J are TRBV20-1 and TRBJ2-3, with 10 bases identical to TRBD2. The CDR3 totals 15 residues. From germline, CDR1 is DFQATT and CDR2 SNEGSKA (reference sequence). V dropped 2 bases and J dropped 6; count of bases not matched to a gene: 8. CDR3 DNA sequence: TGCAGTGCTAGATGGACTAGCGGCTCTCCGGATACGCAGTATTTT. Its translation: CSARWTSGSPDTQYF.

The V call is TRBV7-2, the J call TRBJ2-1; 7 bases agree with TRBD1. Germline loops: CDR1 SGHTA, CDR2 FQGNSA. The CDR3 is 14 residues long. With 3 bases clipped from V and 4 bases from J, the junction kept 3 bases outside the gene matches. The CDR3 protein is CASSFRTGYNEQFF. The CDR3 DNA sequence: TGTGCCAGCAGCTTTCGGACAGGATACAATGAGCAGTTCTTC.

This clonotype was observed many times. CDR3 sequence reads: CASSYASGSSDTQYF. The CDR3 nucleotides are TGTGCCAGCAGTTACGCTAGCGGGAGTTCAGATACGCAGTATTTT. V gene TRBV6-5 combines with J gene TRBJ2-3, with 10 bases fitting TRBD2. V gave up 2 bases and J gave up 4 bases; unmatched junction bases: 3. Germline CDR1 MNHEY, CDR2 SVGAGI. This CDR3 is 15 amino acids long.

This clonotype was seen a handful of times. The chain has TRBV29-1 and TRBJ1-4, with 10 bases identical to TRBD1. The length of the CDR3 is 11 residues. Per the germline V gene, CDR1 is SQVTM and CDR2 is ANQGSEA. J gave up 12 bases and V 4 bases, and 2 bases lay outside the gene matches. The CDR3 nucleotides are TGCAGCGTTGGACAGGGGGCGGAACTGTTTTTT. This sequence encodes CSVGQGAELFF.

The chain joins TRBV20-1 to TRBJ2-7; 7 bases match TRBD2. The CDR3 loop spans 15 amino acids. Per germline, CDR1 DFQATT and CDR2 SNEGSKA (reference sequence). V shed 4 bases, J shed 0 bases, and the junction held 9 bases outside the gene matches. The CDR3 nucleotides are TGCAGTGCTACCCTTCTAGCGGTTAGCTCCTACGAGCAGTACTTC. Protein: CSATLLAVSSYEQYF.

The rearrangement links TRBV9 to TRBJ1-3, with D perhaps matching TRBD1 (5 bases). V shed 2 bases and J shed 4 bases, with 13 bases lying between them. The CDR3 totals 15 residues. Germline V gene data show CDR1 as SGDLS and CDR2 as YYNGEE. The CDR3 region has the DNA TGTGCCAGCAGCGTGGGGCAGGGTGACGGAAACACCATATATTTT. Translation: CASSVGQGDGNTIYF.

This clonotype has only a few counts. This sequence joins TRBV7-8 and TRBJ2-1; D call uncertain. The ends were cut back, 7 bases at V and 4 bases at J, with 17 bases in the middle. This CDR3 has 15 residues. Germline V gene lookup returns CDR1 SGHVS and CDR2 FQNEAQ. CDR3 loop: CASTPKRVPYNEQFF. The CDR3 bases are TGTGCCAGCACCCCAAAACGTGTCCCTTACAATGAGCAGTTCTTC.

This clonotype was found many times. The V and J genes are TRBV2 and TRBJ2-1; D is uncertain. Germline CDR1 SNHLY, CDR2 FYNNEI. V was trimmed by 1 base and J by 4 bases, leaving 11 bases between them. This CDR3 comprises 15 residues. CDR3 residues: CASSEVANRYNEQFF. In DNA form, the CDR3 reads TGTGCCAGCAGTGAAGTTGCCAATCGGTACAATGAGCAGTTCTTC.

The V and J genes are TRBV19 and TRBJ2-7, with TRBD2 identical over 13 bases. CDR1 and CDR2 (germline): LNHDA, SQIVND (reference sequence). This CDR3 comprises 16 residues. V was clipped by 5 bases and J by 1 base; unmatched bases: 5. The CDR3 DNA is TGTGCCAGTAGTTTCGGACTAGCGGGAGATTCCTACGAGCAGTACTTC. Residues: CASSFGLAGDSYEQYF.

This clonotype was counted many times. This chain uses TRBV20-1 with TRBJ1-1, with TRBD1 as a possible D gene (5 bases). The CDR3 length is 13 residues. Germline assignment: CDR1 DFQATT and CDR2 SNEGSKA (reference sequence). V lost 0 bases, J lost 9 bases, and 14 bases lay in between. The CDR3 DNA is TGCAGTGCTAGAGATTCCGGGGAGGGACAAGCTTTCTTT. Its translation is CSARDSGEGQAFF.

In its sample, this clonotype was seen a few times. V usage is TRBV20-1 and J usage is TRBJ2-3; the D gene is possibly TRBD2 (5 bases). The V end was cut by 1 base, the J end by 2 bases, with 13 bases between. The CDR3 extends over 15 amino acids. The germline CDR1 and CDR2 sequences are DFQATT and SNEGSKA (reference sequence). CDR3 in DNA: TGCAGTGCTAGAGCGGACCGAGCGGCCACAGATACGCAGTATTTT. Encoded protein: CSARADRAATDTQYF.

This clonotype has a count of ten or more. V usage is TRBV29-1 and J usage is TRBJ2-1; D is possibly TRBD1 or TRBD2 (5 bases each). Trimming took off 2 bases at V and 9 bases at J, with 14 bases between the two ends. Looked up from germline, CDR1 is SQVTM and CDR2 is ANQGSEA. CDR3 size: 13 residues. The CDR3 reads CSVEPPGRVEQFF. In DNA, the CDR3 is TGCAGCGTTGAACCGCCAGGGCGGGTTGAGCAGTTCTTC.

The chain carries TRBV4-2 and TRBJ2-7; possibly TRBD2 for D (6 bases). Trimming took 8 bases from V and 6 from J, leaving 17 bases between them. The CDR3 covers 13 residues. Germline-derived CDR1 and CDR2 are LGHNA and YNFKEQ. The CDR3 loop reads CASGRGTLCEQYF. The CDR3 DNA is TGTGCCAGCGGCCGCGGGACGCTCTGCGAGCAGTACTTC.

This clonotype was found many times. V and J are TRBV5-5 and TRBJ2-7, with 7 bases lining up with TRBD1. Germline assignment: CDR1 SGHKS and CDR2 YYEKEE (reference sequence). The CDR3 has 14 residues. Losses at the gene ends were 4 bases for V and 6 bases for J; bases not matched to a gene: 10. CDR3 nucleotide sequence: TGTGCCAGCAGCGAAACGGGACAGCGACGCGAGCAGTACTTC. Its translation: CASSETGQRREQYF.